This T cell receptor beta chain was sequenced for a study of Tregs in tolerant kidney transplant recipients. Worth noting for this clone: One end of the junction fails to match germline, which may point to a read error.

Related graft donors supplied nonmyeloablative bone marrow transplants, and mixed chimerism was transient. Thawed PBMCs were FACS-sorted into unstimulated CD4+CD25+CD127- regulatory T cells, CD4+CD25- non-regulatory cells, CD4 and CD8 cells. The CDR3 extends over 16 amino acids. Germline V lookup: CDR1 MDHEN, CDR2 SYDVKM. Clones were read by immunoSEQ multiplex PCR, and TCRdb kept only the in-frame ones, dropping some. The sample includes about 50,000 clones, approximately 89% of them seen just once. The chain employs TRBV28 and TRBJ1-6; D unresolved. This receptor was taken from a human patient who received a combined kidney and bone marrow transplant. These T cells may partly come from the graft donor. The sequenced sample was CD8+ T cells from blood (PBMCs), obtained 12 months after the transplant. The CDR3 spells CASSFDATRYNSHLHF. CDR3 sequence (DNA): TGTGCCAGCAGTTTCGACGCGACCAGGTATAATTCACACCTCCACTTT.